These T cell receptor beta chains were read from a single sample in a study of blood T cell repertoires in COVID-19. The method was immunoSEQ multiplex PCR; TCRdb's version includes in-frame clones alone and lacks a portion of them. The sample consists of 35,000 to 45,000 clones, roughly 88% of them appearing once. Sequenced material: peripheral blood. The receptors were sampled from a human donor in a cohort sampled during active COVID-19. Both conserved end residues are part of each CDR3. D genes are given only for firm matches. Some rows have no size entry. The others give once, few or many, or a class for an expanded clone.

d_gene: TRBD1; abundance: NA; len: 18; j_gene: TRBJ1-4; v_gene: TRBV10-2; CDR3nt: TGCGCCAGCAGTGCCGCAGGACAGGGCTTGGTAACTAATGAAAAACTGTTTTTT; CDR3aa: CASSAAGQGLVTNEKLFF
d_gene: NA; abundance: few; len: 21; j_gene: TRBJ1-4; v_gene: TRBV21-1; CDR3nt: TGTGCCAGCAGCAGCCCCCTTTTGGAAGGGGCAAATCGAGCAACTAATGAAAAACTGTTTTTT; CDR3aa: CASSSPLLEGANRATNEKLFF
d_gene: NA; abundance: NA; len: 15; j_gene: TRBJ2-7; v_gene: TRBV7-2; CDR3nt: TGTGCCAGCAGCTTTAAGAGGGATTTATCCTACGAGCAGTACTTC; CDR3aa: CASSFKRDLSYEQYF
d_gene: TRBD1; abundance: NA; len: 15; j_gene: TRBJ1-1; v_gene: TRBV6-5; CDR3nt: TGTGCCAGCAGTTACTCGGGACAGGGGAGCACTGAAGCTTTCTTT; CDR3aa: CASSYSGQGSTEAFF
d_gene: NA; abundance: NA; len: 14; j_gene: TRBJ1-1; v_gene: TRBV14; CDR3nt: TGTGCCAGCAGACAAGGACAGAAAAACACTGAAGCTTTCTTT; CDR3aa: CASRQGQKNTEAFF
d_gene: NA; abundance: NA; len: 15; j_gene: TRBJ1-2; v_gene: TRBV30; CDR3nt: TGTGCCTGGAGTGCCGAGATCGCACGTAACTATGGCTACACCTTC; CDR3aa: CAWSAEIARNYGYTF
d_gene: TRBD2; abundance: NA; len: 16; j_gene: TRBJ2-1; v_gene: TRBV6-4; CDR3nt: TGTGCCAGCAGTGACTCTGGAGCGGGAGGTTACAATGAGCAGTTCTTC; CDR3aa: CASSDSGAGGYNEQFF
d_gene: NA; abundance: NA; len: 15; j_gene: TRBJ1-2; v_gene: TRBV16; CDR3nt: TGTGCCAGCAGCCTTCCAGGGGAGTCGGTTAAAGGCTACACCTTC; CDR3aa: CASSLPGESVKGYTF
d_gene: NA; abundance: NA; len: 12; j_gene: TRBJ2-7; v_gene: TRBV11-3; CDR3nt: TGTGCCAGCAGCTTAATAGAGGACGAGCAGTACTTC; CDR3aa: CASSLIEDEQYF
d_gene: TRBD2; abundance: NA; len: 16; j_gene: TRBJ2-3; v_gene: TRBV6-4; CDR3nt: TGTGCCAGCAGTGACTCGACTAGGGAGGGCCCGGATACGCAGTATTTT; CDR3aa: CASSDSTREGPDTQYF